The next 23 T cell receptor beta chains were all read from a single sample in a study of PD-L1 blockade in urothelial cancer (TCRdb year 2017). The time point label, as the study defines it: pretreatment peripheral blood. The library was generated by the immunoSEQ multiplex PCR assay. The clones in this table, taken by TCRdb from immuneACCESS, are in-frame only. Not every clone is retained; where verified, under half of the shortfall comes from an unresolved V gene, and the cause of the rest is unknown. A total of 30,000 to 40,000 clones appear in this sample, approximately 80% of them only once. The ten largest clones add up to about 6.8% of the sample. The material sequenced was PBMCs, taken around atezolizumab (anti-PD-L1) treatment. The source of these receptors is a man between 60 and 75 years old with urothelial cancer.

This chain links TRBV19 with TRBJ2-3, with 7 nucleotides matching TRBD1. The CDR3 sequence is 19 residues long. Germline CDR1 is LNHDA and CDR2 is SQIVND (reference sequence). V lost 5 bases, J lost 4 bases, and 21 bases stayed unmatched. The chain's CDR3 is CASSFRDRPTSGLSDTQYF. Written as DNA, the CDR3 is TGTGCCAGTAGTTTCCGGGACAGACCTACCTCTGGGCTATCAGATACGCAGTATTTT. The whole variable domain, filled in from reference TRBV19 and TRBJ2-3, reads DGGITQSPKYLFRKEGQNVTLSCEQNLNHDAMYWYRQDPGQGLRLIYYSQIVNDFQKGDIAEGYSVSREKKESFPLTVTSAQKNPTAFYLCASSFRDRPTSGLSDTQYFGPGTRLTVL.

This clone was seen more than once but under ten times. This chain uses TRBV30 with TRBJ2-1, with D perhaps matching TRBD1 (5 bases). CDR3 size: 13 residues. The germline gives CDR1 GTSNPN, CDR2 SVGIG (reference sequence). Trimming left V 1 base short and J 4 bases short, with 8 bases between. CDR3 nucleotide sequence: TGTGCCTGGAGTGGTTCAGGGTACAATGAGCAGTTCTTC. Translated: CAWSGSGYNEQFF.

CDR3 in amino acids: CASRGQPSTNEKLFF. In DNA, the CDR3 is TGTGCCAGCAGGGGACAGCCTTCAACTAATGAAAAACTGTTTTTT. The V and J genes are TRBV2 and TRBJ1-4; 7 nucleotides match TRBD1. The CDR3 loop spans 15 amino acids. From germline, CDR1 is SNHLY and CDR2 FYNNEI. Trimming took 6 bases from V and 0 from J; bases not matched to a gene: 4. Complete variable domain (other parts from reference TRBV2 and TRBJ1-4): EPEVTQTPSHQVTQMGQEVILRCVPISNHLYFYWYRQILGQKVEFLVSFYNNEISEKSEIFDDQFSVERPDGSNFTLKIRSTKLEDSAMYFCASRGQPSTNEKLFFGSGTQLSVL.

The chain recombines TRBV6-1 with TRBJ2-1; 9 nucleotides line up with TRBD1. J was trimmed by 6 bases and V by 10 bases; bases with no gene match: 7. Per germline, CDR1 MNHNS and CDR2 SASEGT. The CDR3 consists of 13 residues. The CDR3 nucleotides read TGTGCCACAGGACAGGGGTATGGCAATGAGCAGTTCTTC. Translating gives CATGQGYGNEQFF.

The genes are TRBV30 and TRBJ2-7; 10 nucleotides match TRBD1. CDR1 and CDR2 (germline): GTSNPN, SVGIG (reference sequence). V lost 2 bases, J lost 6 bases, and 7 bases stayed unmatched. The CDR3 is made up of 14 amino acids. CDR3 region: CAWSKGQGIGEQYF. The DNA of the CDR3 is TGTGCCTGGAGTAAGGGACAGGGGATAGGCGAGCAGTACTTC.

V is TRBV5-1 and J is TRBJ2-7; 7 nucleotides agree with TRBD1. V lost 0 bases to trimming and J lost 0 bases; unmatched junction nucleotides: 0. The germline CDR1 and CDR2 sequences are SGHRS and YFSETQ. CDR3 length equals 14 residues. In DNA form, the CDR3 reads TGCGCCAGCAGCTTGGGGGACAGCTCCTACGAGCAGTACTTC. It yields the protein CASSLGDSSYEQYF.

V usage is TRBV6-1 and J usage is TRBJ2-7, with a tentative D call TRBD2 (6 bases). V lost 0 bases to trimming and J lost 2 bases, with 11 bases between them. The length of the CDR3 is 15 residues. Germline CDR1 MNHNS, CDR2 SASEGT. CDR3 DNA: TGTGCCAGCAGTGAAGCACCTAGCGTGCCCTACGAGCAGTACTTC. It codes for CASSEAPSVPYEQYF.

The chain recombines TRBV7-2 with TRBJ1-2, with a possible D match to TRBD1 (6 bases). This CDR3 is built from 15 residues. V lost 5 bases and J 3 bases, leaving 16 bases between the germline ends. CDR1 and CDR2 (germline): SGHTA, FQGNSA. CDR3 nucleotide sequence: TGTGCCAGCAGCCCCGGGGGGCAGCAGTACTATGGCTACACCTTC. It is translated as CASSPGGQQYYGYTF. Looking up the rest from reference TRBV7-2 and TRBJ1-2 gives the full variable domain: GAGVSQSPSNKVTEKGKDVELRCDPISGHTALYWYRQSLGQGLEFLIYFQGNSAPDKSGLPSDRFSAERTGGSVSTLTIQRTQQEDSAVYLCASSPGGQQYYGYTFGSGTRLTVV.

The chain has TRBV5-1 and TRBJ2-5; 7 bases fit TRBD1. CDR1 SGHRS and CDR2 YFSETQ come from the germline V gene. Germline trimming cut 5 bases from V and 2 bases from J; bases unmatched to any gene: 9. The CDR3 length is 15 residues. CDR3 sequence: CASSASTGRQETQYF. The CDR3 region has the DNA TGCGCCAGCAGTGCCTCGACAGGGAGACAAGAGACCCAGTACTTC.

V usage is TRBV5-6 and J usage is TRBJ2-7; 12 bases match TRBD1. The germline V gene encodes CDR1 SGHDT and CDR2 YYEEEE. The junction had 6 bases not matched to a gene; V was cut back by 3 bases and J by 11 bases. This CDR3 region has 13 residues. CDR3 amino acids: CASSYGTGGREYF. CDR3 sequence (DNA): TGTGCCAGCAGCTATGGGACAGGGGGCAGAGAGTACTTC.

This chain links TRBV6-1 with TRBJ1-5; no firm D call. Germline loops: CDR1 MNHNS, CDR2 SASEGT. Trimming took 7 bases from V and 6 from J, leaving 16 bases between them. The CDR3 sequence is 14 residues long. CDR3 protein: CASTEGWNSQPQHF. The CDR3 DNA reads as TGTGCCAGCACCGAAGGTTGGAACAGTCAGCCCCAGCATTTT.

The V call is TRBV6-1, the J call TRBJ1-5, with 8 nucleotides matching TRBD1. The V gene end was trimmed by 2 bases and the J gene end by 2 bases; junction bases not matched to a gene: 2. In germline, CDR1 is MNHNS, CDR2 SASEGT. The CDR3 has 15 amino acids. The CDR3 region is CASSERTGRNQPQHF. Written as DNA, the CDR3 is TGTGCCAGCAGTGAACGGACAGGGCGCAATCAGCCCCAGCATTTT.

J is TRBJ1-2 and V is TRBV28, with D possibly being TRBD1 (5 bases). This CDR3 has 14 amino acids. Germline-derived CDR1 and CDR2 are MDHEN and SYDVKM. V lost 4 bases and J 4 bases, leaving 13 bases between the germline ends. The CDR3, as DNA: TGTGCCAGCAGTTCTGGCAGGGCCAGCTATGGCTACACCTTC. This translates into CASSSGRASYGYTF.

Here the CDR3 reads CASSVRTGNYEQYF. DNA for the CDR3: TGTGCCAGCAGCGTCCGGACAGGGAACTACGAGCAGTACTTC. The gene calls are TRBV9 and TRBJ2-7, with 8 bases aligning to TRBD1. The J segment lost 3 bases and the V segment lost 2 bases, leaving 4 bases of the junction unmatched. Germline V gene data show CDR1 as SGDLS and CDR2 as YYNGEE. This CDR3 comprises 14 residues.

This clone was seen a handful of times. As DNA, the CDR3 is TGTGCCAGCAGCCCCGACAGCGTTTCTAATGAAAAACTGTTTTTT. Encoded protein: CASSPDSVSNEKLFF. The V gene is TRBV7-9, the J gene TRBJ1-4; maybe TRBD1 (5 bases). Trimming removed 5 bases at V and 3 bases at J, with 13 bases between. The CDR3 is 15 amino acids. Germline V lookup: CDR1 SEHNR, CDR2 FQNEAQ (reference sequence). Based on the CDR3 plus reference TRBV7-9 and TRBJ1-4, the full variable domain is DTGVSQNPRHKITKRGQNVTFRCDPISEHNRLYWYRQTLGQGPEFLTYFQNEAQLEKSRLLSDRFSAERPKGSFSTLEIQRTEQGDSAMYLCASSPDSVSNEKLFFGSGTQLSVL.

V is TRBV5-1 and J is TRBJ2-7; 14 bases line up with TRBD2. From germline, CDR1 is SGHRS and CDR2 YFSETQ. After removal of 4 bases from V and 3 bases from J, the junction contained 3 bases not matched to a gene. CDR3 length: 15 amino acids. Here the CDR3 reads CASSAGLAGDYEQYF. The CDR3 bases are TGCGCCAGCAGCGCGGGACTAGCGGGGGACTACGAGCAGTACTTC.

The CDR3, as DNA: TGCGCCAGCAGCTTTACTCGACAGAACACCGGGGAGCTGTTTTTT. Its translation: CASSFTRQNTGELFF. The chain joins TRBV5-1 to TRBJ2-2; D gene uncertain. The V gene's germline CDR1 is SGHRS and CDR2 YFSETQ. V was trimmed by 2 bases and J by 1 base, leaving 9 bases between them. This CDR3 comprises 15 residues. Full variable domain (outside the CDR3, taken from reference TRBV5-1 and TRBJ2-2): KAGVTQTPRYLIKTRGQQVTLSCSPISGHRSVSWYQQTPGQGLQFLFEYFSETQRNKGNFPGRFSGRQFSNSRSEMNVSTLELGDSALYLCASSFTRQNTGELFFGEGSRLTVL.

This clone has only a few counts. V and J are TRBV11-2 and TRBJ1-1; tentatively, D is TRBD1 (6 bases). CDR3 length equals 12 residues. Germline V gene lookup returns CDR1 SGHAT and CDR2 FQNNGV. Deletions cut 5 bases from V and 11 bases from J, with 15 bases between. The chain's CDR3 is CASSQRGQGAFF. CDR3 DNA sequence: TGTGCCAGCAGCCAGAGGGGACAAGGGGCTTTCTTT.

The V call is TRBV9, the J call TRBJ2-5, with D possibly being TRBD1 (6 bases). Germline loops: CDR1 SGDLS, CDR2 YYNGEE. Trimming took 4 bases from V and 5 from J, leaving 18 bases between them. The CDR3 loop spans 15 amino acids. CDR3 sequence: CASSPMIQGGETQYF. Written as DNA, the CDR3 is TGTGCCAGCAGCCCCATGATACAGGGCGGTGAGACCCAGTACTTC.

The CDR3 sequence: CASSLGQDPNYGYTF. CDR3 DNA: TGTGCCAGCAGCTTAGGACAGGATCCTAACTATGGCTACACCTTC. This chain joins TRBV7-9 and TRBJ1-2; tentative D call: TRBD1 (6 bases). The CDR3 length is 15 residues. V gave up 1 base and J gave up 0 bases, with 9 bases separating them. CDR1 SEHNR and CDR2 FQNEAQ come from the germline V gene (reference sequence).

This chain joins TRBV9 and TRBJ2-1, with TRBD2 identical over 11 bases. Trimming removed 2 bases from V and 6 bases from J; junction bases left unmatched: 4. This CDR3 contains 15 residues. The V gene's germline CDR1 is SGDLS and CDR2 YYNGEE. The CDR3 sequence: CASSVFSGGANEQFF. The CDR3 DNA follows: TGTGCCAGCAGCGTTTTTAGCGGGGGGGCCAATGAGCAGTTCTTC.

A few counts support this clone. This chain links TRBV10-3 with TRBJ1-2, with D unclear. The CDR3 has 13 residues. Trimming removed 3 bases at V and 3 bases at J, with 8 bases between. Germline loops: CDR1 ENHRY, CDR2 SYGVKD. The CDR3 DNA follows: TGTGCCATCAGTGATTTTGAGGACTATGGCTACACCTTC. Its translation: CAISDFEDYGYTF.

The chain joins TRBV7-6 to TRBJ2-3, with TRBD2 matching over 8 bases. Trimming cost V 4 bases and J 6 bases; bases outside gene matches: 18. The germline gives CDR1 SGHVS, CDR2 FNYEAQ. This CDR3 spans 18 amino acids. The CDR3 reads CASSSQERAGDIRDTQYF. DNA of the CDR3: TGTGCCAGCAGCTCCCAAGAGCGAGCGGGGGACATCAGGGATACGCAGTATTTT.